Presented here are 19 T cell receptor beta chains from one specimen sequenced in a study of blood T cell repertoires in COVID-19. Method: immunoSEQ multiplex PCR; TCRdb's copy keeps in-frame clones and lacks some. The sample contains some 310,000 clones, around 91% of which appear only once. Sequenced: peripheral blood. The receptor set was obtained from a woman aged 40 to 50 with COVID-19, enrolled during active disease.

As to this clone: The same CDR3 can be traced to other DNA sequences in this sample. The chain employs TRBV19 and TRBJ1-2, with 7 bases fitting TRBD1. V trimming: 8 bases; J trimming: 3 bases; junction bases outside the gene matches: 3. The CDR3 extends over 12 amino acids. Germline V CDR1 and CDR2: LNHDA, SQIVND (reference sequence). CDR3 in DNA: TGTGCCAGTTCCGACAGGGACTATGGCTACACCTTC. It encodes CASSDRDYGYTF.

The chain uses TRBV28 and TRBJ1-2; 7 bases agree with TRBD1. This CDR3 region has 14 residues. Germline assignment: CDR1 MDHEN and CDR2 SYDVKM. Germline trimming cut 6 bases from V and 4 bases from J; bases unmatched to any gene: 8. As DNA, the CDR3 is TGTGCCAGCAGAGAAGGGGGCAAACCCTATGGCTACACCTTC. Encoded protein: CASREGGKPYGYTF.

This clone was seen more than once but under ten times. The J gene is TRBJ2-7, the V gene TRBV5-1; 10 positions match TRBD2. Germline V gives CDR1 SGHRS, CDR2 YFSETQ. The CDR3 consists of 15 residues. Trimming cost V 4 bases and J 6 bases; bases outside gene matches: 10. The CDR3 DNA reads as TGCGCCAGCAGCCCAGGACTAGCGGCCCCAGGCGAGCAGTACTTC. It encodes CASSPGLAAPGEQYF.

The chain employs TRBV7-2 and TRBJ2-1, with 8 bases identical to TRBD2. V was pared by 2 bases and J by 13 bases, with 10 bases of the junction left unmatched. CDR1 is SGHTA and CDR2 is FQGNSA in the germline V gene. The CDR3 contains 14 residues. CDR3 sequence: CASSLNAGTSGQFF. The CDR3 DNA reads as TGTGCCAGCAGCTTAAATGCGGGGACTAGTGGACAGTTCTTC.

The V and J genes are TRBV5-4 and TRBJ2-1, with 14 bases aligning to TRBD2. After removal of 4 bases from V and 4 bases from J, the junction contained 4 bases not matched to a gene. The CDR3 covers 16 residues. Per the germline V gene, CDR1 is SGHNT and CDR2 is YYREEE (reference sequence). The CDR3: CASSPGTSGGYNEQFF. CDR3 in DNA: TGTGCCAGCAGCCCGGGGACTAGCGGGGGTTACAATGAGCAGTTCTTC.

The gene calls are TRBV7-3 and TRBJ1-2; possible D gene TRBD1, 5 bases. Germline CDR1 SGHTA, CDR2 FQGTGA. CDR3 size: 13 residues. V was shortened by 2 bases and J by 6 bases, with 10 bases between the two germline ends. The CDR3 DNA sequence: TGTGCCAGCAGCTTACGCAGGGAAGATGGCTACACCTTC. Its protein product is CASSLRREDGYTF.

The genes are TRBV28 and TRBJ1-1; no clear D gene. The CDR3 is made up of 14 amino acids. Germline lookup yields CDR1 MDHEN and CDR2 SYDVKM. V lost 2 bases and J lost 5, with 12 bases in between. The CDR3 DNA reads as TGTGCCAGCAGTTTAAGAGGAGGACGGACTGAAGCTTTCTTT. Translating it yields CASSLRGGRTEAFF.

The chain combines TRBV28 with TRBJ1-1; 9 nucleotides match TRBD1. There are 13 residues in the CDR3. Trimming cost V 4 bases and J 10 bases; bases outside gene matches: 7. Germline CDR1 reads MDHEN; CDR2 reads SYDVKM. CDR3 in DNA: TGTGCCAGCAGTTGGGGACAGGGAAGGGGAGCTTTCTTT. Its protein product is CASSWGQGRGAFF. The entire variable domain, with the rest obtained from reference TRBV28 and TRBJ1-1, is as follows: DVKVTQSSRYLVKRTGEKVFLECVQDMDHENMFWYRQDPGLGLRLIYFSYDVKMKEKGDIPEGYSVSREKKERFSLILESASTNQTSMYLCASSWGQGRGAFFGQGTRLTVV.

The gene calls are TRBV5-1 and TRBJ1-3; D is unresolved. Germline V CDR1 and CDR2: SGHRS, YFSETQ. Deletions cut 0 bases from V and 0 bases from J, with 7 bases between. The CDR3 sequence is 15 residues long. This CDR3 reads CASSLGGSSGNTIYF. The CDR3 DNA is TGCGCCAGCAGCTTGGGTGGGAGCTCTGGAAACACCATATATTTT.

The rearrangement links TRBV7-3 to TRBJ2-3; tentatively, D is TRBD2 (6 bases). V lost 2 bases and J 2 bases, leaving 11 bases between the germline ends. Germline CDR1 reads SGHTA; CDR2 reads FQGTGA. The CDR3 loop spans 15 amino acids. Here the CDR3 reads CASSLPGLDTDTQYF. CDR3 DNA: TGTGCCAGCAGCTTACCGGGACTTGACACAGATACGCAGTATTTT.

This clone was seen a few times. The rearrangement joins TRBV6-2 or TRBV6-3 to TRBJ1-2; D ambiguous. This CDR3 has 17 amino acids. Per germline, CDR1 MNHEY and CDR2 SVGEGT. The V end lost 0 bases, the J end lost 0 bases, and 14 bases lay between the germline ends. This CDR3 reads CASSYSIRETANYGYTF. The CDR3, as DNA: TGTGCCAGCAGTTACTCGATTCGGGAAACGGCTAACTATGGCTACACCTTC.

This rearrangement joins TRBV9 to TRBJ1-2, with D uncertain. The CDR3 sequence is 13 residues long. The V and J ends lost 0 bases and 4 bases respectively, with 7 bases between them. The V gene's germline CDR1 is SGDLS and CDR2 YYNGEE. Here the CDR3 DNA reads TGTGCCAGCAGCGTAGCGAGAGGCTATGGCTACACCTTC. Protein: CASSVARGYGYTF. Full variable domain (missing parts from reference TRBV9 and TRBJ1-2): DSGVTQTPKHLITATGQRVTLRCSPRSGDLSVYWYQQSLDQGLQFLIQYYNGEERAKGNILERFSAQQFPDLHSELNLSSLELGDSALYFCASSVARGYGYTFGSGTRLTVV.

V usage is TRBV7-6 and J usage is TRBJ2-7; 10 bases are a match to TRBD1. Germline-derived CDR1 and CDR2 are SGHVS and FNYEAQ. The J segment lost 4 bases and the V segment lost 3 bases, leaving 6 bases of the junction unmatched. The CDR3 loop spans 15 amino acids. The CDR3 region is CASSLTDRGLYEQYF. Here the CDR3 DNA reads TGTGCCAGCAGCTTGACGGACAGGGGGTTGTACGAGCAGTACTTC.

This chain uses TRBV7-2 with TRBJ1-2; the D gene is possibly TRBD1 (6 bases). The CDR3 runs 16 residues. The germline V gene encodes CDR1 SGHTA and CDR2 FQGNSA. V shed 4 bases and J shed 2 bases, with 17 bases lying between them. CDR3 DNA sequence: TGTGCCAGCAGCTGGGGGGGAGGCAGGGGAAACTATGGCTACACCTTC. Translated: CASSWGGGRGNYGYTF.

The count of this clone is one. The chain carries TRBV19 and TRBJ1-1; possible D gene TRBD1, 5 bases. V lost 8 bases, J lost 1 base, and 17 bases lay in between. The germline gives CDR1 LNHDA, CDR2 SQIVND (reference sequence). The CDR3 runs to 15 residues. For the CDR3, the DNA is TGTGCCAGTCGGTCGGGGGAAAGACGGAACACTGAAGCTTTCTTT. Translation gives CASRSGERRNTEAFF.

The chain links TRBV5-4 to TRBJ2-5; TRBD1 agrees at 9 bases. The V and J ends lost 1 base and 3 bases, in that order; junction bases with no gene match: 1. CDR1 SGHNT and CDR2 YYREEE come from the germline V gene (reference sequence). This CDR3 comprises 14 residues. The CDR3 sequence: CASSLWDREETQYF. CDR3 DNA sequence: TGTGCCAGCAGCTTGTGGGACAGGGAAGAGACCCAGTACTTC.

The genes are TRBV6-2 or TRBV6-3 and TRBJ2-7, with 9 bases aligning to TRBD2. Germline assignment: CDR1 MNHEY and CDR2 SVGEGT. J lost 7 bases, V lost 5 bases, and 15 bases had no gene match. This CDR3 region has 16 residues. CDR3 bases: TGTGCCAGCAGTCGTTCCAGAGGTAGCGGGAGAAGAGAGCAGTACTTC. It translates to CASSRSRGSGRREQYF.

The chain recombines TRBV28 with TRBJ1-1; perhaps TRBD1 as D (6 bases). The CDR3 is made up of 13 amino acids. Germline values: CDR1 MDHEN, CDR2 SYDVKM. V was shortened by 8 bases and J by 5 bases, with 15 bases between the two germline ends. CDR3 amino acids: CASAQYRDTEAFF. The CDR3, as DNA: TGTGCCAGCGCACAATACAGGGATACTGAAGCTTTCTTT.

The chain is built from TRBV28 and TRBJ1-2, with 9 bases matching TRBD1. With V trimmed by 6 bases and J by 3 bases, 14 bases remained unmatched. Germline CDR1 and CDR2: MDHEN and SYDVKM. The CDR3 is 17 residues long. The CDR3 reads CASRPFSLRQGDYGYTF. CDR3 sequence (DNA): TGTGCCAGCAGACCTTTCTCGCTTAGACAGGGGGACTATGGCTACACCTTC.